A single sample is the source of the 23 T cell receptor beta chains below, sequenced in a study of immune evolution from preneoplasia to lung adenocarcinoma. Assay used: immunoSEQ multiplex PCR; TCRdb lists only in-frame clones, some missing. The table lists approximately 8,300 clones, 75% to 85% of them singletons. Sequenced sample: FFPE adjacent normal lung tissue. The receptors here all came from a person aged 65 to 79 with lung adenocarcinoma.

This clone was found once. The chain carries TRBV14 and TRBJ2-3; 7 bases align to TRBD1. Per the germline V gene, CDR1 is SGHDN and CDR2 is FVKESK. The CDR3 is 15 amino acids. The trim removed 5 bases at V and 8 bases at J, leaving 13 bases unmatched. CDR3 nucleotide sequence: TGTGCCAGCAGCTTTCACCAGGGACAGCGTGGTACGCAGTATTTT. As protein: CASSFHQGQRGTQYF. Variable domain in full (rest from reference TRBV14 and TRBJ2-3): EAGVTQFPSHSVIEKGQTVTLRCDPISGHDNLYWYRRVMGKEIKFLLHFVKESKQDESGMPNNRFLAERTGGTYSTLKVQPAELEDSGVYFCASSFHQGQRGTQYFGPGTRLTVL.

About this clone itself: Other DNA variants within this sample encode the same CDR3. The chain carries TRBV5-1 and TRBJ1-1; D ambiguous. Germline CDR1 is SGHRS and CDR2 is YFSETQ. Trimming took off 0 bases at V and 1 base at J, with 4 bases between the two ends. The CDR3 extends over 13 amino acids. The CDR3 protein is CASSLEPNTEAFF. The CDR3 DNA follows: TGCGCCAGCAGCTTGGAACCGAACACTGAAGCTTTCTTT.

The chain is built from TRBV7-9 and TRBJ2-7; TRBD2 aligns across 11 bases. Germline V gene sequence: CDR1 SEHNR, CDR2 FQNEAQ (reference sequence). The V and J ends lost 3 bases and 4 bases, in that order; junction bases with no gene match: 5. The CDR3 loop spans 15 amino acids. This CDR3 reads CASSFQTSGIYEQYF. DNA of the CDR3: TGTGCCAGCAGCTTCCAGACTAGCGGGATATACGAGCAGTACTTC.

The chain combines TRBV28 with TRBJ1-6, with 8 bases identical to TRBD1. The CDR3 runs 15 residues. V trimming: 1 base; J trimming: 10 bases; junction bases outside the gene matches: 6. Germline V lookup: CDR1 MDHEN, CDR2 SYDVKM. The CDR3 DNA follows: TGTGCCAGCAGTTTATACGGACAGGGAGAATCACCCCTCCACTTT. Protein: CASSLYGQGESPLHF.

The genes are TRBV7-9 and TRBJ2-3; 9 bases fit TRBD2. Germline assignment: CDR1 SEHNR and CDR2 FQNEAQ (reference sequence). The CDR3 is 16 residues long. The trim removed 5 bases at V and 6 bases at J, leaving 12 bases unmatched. CDR3 coding DNA: TGTGCCAGCAGCCCGGCTAGCGGGACAAGGGCGGATACGCAGTATTTT. This codes for CASSPASGTRADTQYF.

The chain joins TRBV30 to TRBJ2-7; tentative D call: TRBD1 (6 bases). The V end lost 3 bases, the J end lost 3 bases, and 6 bases lay between the germline ends. The CDR3 runs 11 residues. Germline CDR1 is GTSNPN and CDR2 is SVGIG (reference sequence). CDR3 sequence reads: CAWRGHYEQYF. The CDR3 bases are TGTGCCTGGAGGGGACACTACGAGCAGTACTTC.

The chain is built from TRBV5-5 and TRBJ2-7; D is unresolved. This CDR3 spans 13 amino acids. The V gene's germline CDR1 is SGHKS and CDR2 YYEKEE (reference sequence). V lost 4 bases and J lost 6, with 14 bases in between. Here the CDR3 reads CASSPPHLGEQYF. CDR3 nucleotide sequence: TGTGCCAGCAGCCCACCCCACCTGGGCGAGCAGTACTTC.

Here the CDR3 DNA reads TGTGCCAGCAGCTTAGCGTTTCGTAGTGTCGACACTGAAGCTTTCTTT. This gives the protein CASSLAFRSVDTEAFF. V and J are TRBV11-1 and TRBJ1-1; D call uncertain. Germline V lookup: CDR1 SGHAT, CDR2 FQDESV (reference sequence). V was shortened by 0 bases and J by 3 bases, with 14 bases between the two germline ends. The CDR3 totals 16 residues. Full variable domain (outside the CDR3, taken from reference TRBV11-1 and TRBJ1-1): EAEVAQSPRYKITEKSQAVAFWCDPISGHATLYWYRQILGQGPELLVQFQDESVVDDSQLPKDRFSAERLKGVDSTLKIQPAELGDSAMYLCASSLAFRSVDTEAFFGQGTRLTVV.

The chain recombines TRBV7-9 with TRBJ1-4; the D gene is possibly TRBD1 (5 bases). This CDR3 region has 14 residues. Trimming cost V 2 bases and J 8 bases, with 12 bases left between them. Germline V lookup: CDR1 SEHNR, CDR2 FQNEAQ (reference sequence). CDR3 protein: CASSLTGTEEKLFF. The CDR3 DNA reads as TGTGCCAGCAGCTTAACGGGGACGGAAGAAAAACTGTTTTTT.

The CDR3 region has the DNA TGTGCCAGTAGTAACGCTGCCGGGACAGGGGCCTACGAGCAGTACTTC. It specifies CASSNAAGTGAYEQYF. This rearrangement joins TRBV19 to TRBJ2-7; 10 bases are a match to TRBD1. V lost 4 bases to trimming and J lost 2 bases; unmatched junction nucleotides: 8. Germline lookup yields CDR1 LNHDA and CDR2 SQIVND (reference sequence). This CDR3 has 16 amino acids.

This clone was observed a few times. V is TRBV28 and J is TRBJ1-4; 7 nucleotides align to TRBD1. CDR3 length equals 15 residues. CDR1 is MDHEN and CDR2 is SYDVKM in the germline V gene. The J segment lost 0 bases and the V segment lost 5 bases, leaving 3 bases of the junction unmatched. DNA for the CDR3: TGTGCCAGCAGTCCGACAGGGTCAACTAATGAAAAACTGTTTTTT. Its protein is CASSPTGSTNEKLFF.

The chain recombines TRBV7-2 with TRBJ1-2; TRBD1 agrees at 8 bases. The CDR3 consists of 15 residues. The germline CDR1 and CDR2 sequences are SGHTA and FQGNSA. With 4 bases clipped from V and 5 bases from J, the junction kept 9 bases outside the gene matches. The CDR3 is CASSSDRGRTYGYTF. The CDR3 coding sequence is TGTGCCAGCAGCTCCGACAGGGGAAGAACTTATGGCTACACCTTC.

The chain is built from TRBV2 and TRBJ2-7; D unresolved. This CDR3 region has 11 residues. The germline V gene encodes CDR1 SNHLY and CDR2 FYNNEI. V lost 1 base and J 8 bases, leaving 6 bases between the germline ends. CDR3 sequence (DNA): TGTGCCAGCAGTGAAGGTAGGCAGCAGTACTTC. This sequence encodes CASSEGRQQYF.

The chain uses TRBV5-1 and TRBJ2-2; D is uncertain. Trimming took 5 bases from V and 8 from J, leaving 13 bases between them. The CDR3 is 13 amino acids. From germline, CDR1 is SGHRS and CDR2 YFSETQ. The CDR3 DNA follows: TGCGCCAGCAGAAAGCTGGGGAAGGGGGAGCTGTTTTTT. Protein sequence: CASRKLGKGELFF.

The rearrangement uses TRBV19 and TRBJ2-3, with TRBD1 matching over 10 bases. The CDR3 has 14 amino acids. Germline-derived CDR1 and CDR2 are LNHDA and SQIVND (reference sequence). V lost 5 bases, J lost 6 bases, and 5 bases stayed unmatched. The CDR3 region has the DNA TGTGCCAGTAGTCGACAGGGGGCGCCGGATACGCAGTATTTT. Protein sequence: CASSRQGAPDTQYF.

This chain uses TRBV5-4 with TRBJ2-7; 8 nucleotides match TRBD1. CDR3 size: 13 residues. Per the germline V gene, CDR1 is SGHNT and CDR2 is YYREEE (reference sequence). The V segment lost 3 bases and the J segment 3 bases; nucleotides outside the gene matches: 2. The CDR3 DNA follows: TGTGCCAGCAGCTGGGACAGGAGCTACGAGCAGTACTTC. Translating gives CASSWDRSYEQYF. Using reference TRBV5-4 and TRBJ2-7 for the parts outside the CDR3, the full variable domain is ETGVTQSPTHLIKTRGQQVTLRCSSQSGHNTVSWYQQALGQGPQFIFQYYREEENGRGNFPPRFSGLQFPNYSSELNVNALELDDSALYLCASSWDRSYEQYFGPGTRLTVT.

This clone turned up a few times. The rearrangement links TRBV7-9 to TRBJ1-1, with 7 bases that match TRBD1. V lost 5 bases and J lost 4; bases outside the gene matches: 7. Germline V gives CDR1 SEHNR, CDR2 FQNEAQ (reference sequence). This CDR3 is built from 14 residues. DNA of the CDR3: TGTGCCAGCAGCCCGCAGGGGGGCCGCACTGAAGCTTTCTTT. Its translation: CASSPQGGRTEAFF.

A single count supports this clone. The chain links TRBV27 to TRBJ1-5, with D unclear. The CDR3 contains 14 residues. The V end lost 3 bases, the J end lost 7 bases, and 13 bases lay between the germline ends. The germline gives CDR1 MNHEY, CDR2 SMNVEV (reference sequence). CDR3 in DNA: TGTGCCAGCAGTTTGAAGGATGGGTGGCAGCCCCAGCATTTT. Translation gives CASSLKDGWQPQHF.

The J gene is TRBJ2-2, the V gene TRBV28; the match to TRBD2 covers 8 bases. The germline gives CDR1 MDHEN, CDR2 SYDVKM. Unmatched junction bases numbered 5, after V lost 5 bases and J lost 0 bases. The CDR3 consists of 16 residues. The DNA of the CDR3 is TGTGCCAGCAGTGCCCGACTAGCGACGAACACCGGGGAGCTGTTTTTT. Its protein product is CASSARLATNTGELFF.

The chain recombines TRBV7-8 with TRBJ2-7; D may be TRBD1 or TRBD2 (5 bases each). V was cut by 2 bases and J by 3 bases, with 17 bases left in between. Germline loops: CDR1 SGHVS, CDR2 FQNEAQ. The CDR3 runs 16 residues. The chain's CDR3 is CASSLRGQGLVYEQYF. The CDR3 DNA reads as TGTGCCAGCAGCTTAAGAGGGCAGGGATTGGTCTACGAGCAGTACTTC.

This clone appeared a single time. The rearrangement uses TRBV6-1 and TRBJ2-7, with 13 bases aligning to TRBD2. V lost 8 bases, J lost 6 bases, and 10 bases stayed unmatched. The germline V gene encodes CDR1 MNHNS and CDR2 SASEGT. This CDR3 has 15 amino acids. DNA of the CDR3: TGTGCCAGCTCCGGACTAGCGGGAGCCGCGCCCGAGCAGTACTTC. This gives the protein CASSGLAGAAPEQYF.

This clone is a singleton in its sample. The chain uses TRBV11-1 and TRBJ1-5; unclear D gene. Trimming left V 1 base short and J 2 bases short, with 6 bases between. This CDR3 comprises 14 residues. In germline, CDR1 is SGHAT, CDR2 FQDESV (reference sequence). The CDR3 region has the DNA TGTGCCAGCAGCTTAGGGGCGGGCAATCAGCCCCAGCATTTT. This gives the protein CASSLGAGNQPQHF.

The rearrangement links TRBV7-3 to TRBJ2-1; the match to TRBD2 covers 7 bases. V gave up 2 bases and J gave up 3 bases; unmatched junction bases: 4. Germline-derived CDR1 and CDR2 are SGHTA and FQGTGA. CDR3 size: 15 residues. In nucleotides, the CDR3 is TGTGCCAGCAGCTTAGGGCTAGCGGACTACAATGAGCAGTTCTTC. As protein: CASSLGLADYNEQFF.